Shown below are 3 T cell receptor beta chains from a single sample sequenced in a study of blood T cell repertoires in COVID-19 (TCRdb year 2020). Libraries were prepared through the immunoSEQ multiplex PCR assay. TCRdb provides this immuneACCESS table in a form limited to in-frame rearrangements. Some clones are lacking; in checked studies, under half of them reflect an unresolved V gene, and why the rest are absent is not known. The sample table lists 130,000 to 150,000 clones, about nine tenths of them with a count of one. The ten largest make up 1.5% to 2% of the sample. The sequencing sample was made of peripheral blood. These receptors were collected from a human donor in a cohort sampled during active COVID-19.

The chain's CDR3 is CASSKVGDTKGPETQYF. The CDR3 DNA follows: TGTGCCAGCAGCAAAGTGGGGGACACTAAGGGTCCAGAGACCCAGTACTTC. The chain carries TRBV21-1 and TRBJ2-5; the table's D gene call, TRBD1, was not cross checked with the DNA. TRBV21-1 counts as a pseudogene. The CDR3 length is 17 residues.

This clone was detected once. The gene calls are TRBV18 and TRBJ2-1; perhaps TRBD2 as D (6 bases). This CDR3 contains 11 residues. From germline, CDR1 is KGHSH and CDR2 LQKENI. V was trimmed by 4 bases and J by 8 bases, leaving 6 bases between them. The CDR3 region has the DNA TGTGCCAGCTCACGGGGGGATGAGCAGTTCTTC. Its translation is CASSRGDEQFF.

Written as DNA, the CDR3 is TGTGCCAGCAGCTTCCAGCGGGGGGGCTTGTTGGGAGAGACCCAGTACTTC. This encodes CASSFQRGGLLGETQYF. The chain couples TRBV7-2 to TRBJ2-5; 10 bases align to TRBD2. CDR1 SGHTA and CDR2 FQGNSA come from the germline V gene. This CDR3 contains 17 residues. J gave up 4 bases and V 3 bases, and 11 bases lay outside the gene matches.